The 11 T cell receptor beta chains listed next were all sequenced from one sample in a study of blood T cell repertoires in COVID-19. Assay: immunoSEQ multiplex PCR; the TCRdb copy retains only in-frame clones and omits some. The profile shows under 200,000 clones, about four fifths of them singletons. The sample was peripheral blood. The source of these receptors is a man aged 65 to 79 with active or convalescent COVID-19.

The V and J genes are TRBV5-4 and TRBJ1-1; D is possibly TRBD1 (6 bases). The germline gives CDR1 SGHNT, CDR2 YYREEE (reference sequence). Trimming stripped 3 bases from V and 1 base from J, with 13 bases between. The length of the CDR3 is 15 residues. CDR3 loop: CASSSSGQPNTEAFF. In DNA, the CDR3 is TGTGCCAGCAGCTCTTCAGGACAGCCGAACACTGAAGCTTTCTTT.

The chain uses TRBV18 and TRBJ1-2, with D possibly being TRBD1 (5 bases). With 0 bases removed from V and 8 bases from J, the gap between germline ends came to 7 bases. The CDR3 contains 12 residues. Germline values: CDR1 KGHSH, CDR2 LQKENI. Written as DNA, the CDR3 is TGTGCCAGCTCACCACCGGGGGGAGGCTACACCTTC. This codes for CASSPPGGGYTF. Full variable domain (missing parts from reference TRBV18 and TRBJ1-2): NAGVMQNPRHLVRRRGQEARLRCSPMKGHSHVYWYRQLPEEGLKFMVYLQKENIIDESGMPKERFSAEFPKEGPSILRIQQVVRGDSAAYFCASSPPGGGYTFGSGTRLTVV.

The CDR3 sequence: CAWRASGWNTEAFF. The DNA of the CDR3 is TGTGCCTGGAGAGCTTCGGGGTGGAACACTGAAGCTTTCTTT. The chain employs TRBV30 and TRBJ1-1; D not resolved. This CDR3 spans 14 amino acids. Germline CDR1 GTSNPN, CDR2 SVGIG (reference sequence). V shed 3 bases and J shed 1 base, with 12 bases lying between them.

This clone has just one count. The chain uses TRBV6-5 and TRBJ2-6; D is possibly TRBD1 (6 bases). CDR1 and CDR2 from the germline V gene are MNHEY and SVGAGI. V lost 8 bases, J lost 10 bases, and 15 bases lay in between. This CDR3 contains 13 residues. The CDR3: CASEDGQFNVLTF. CDR3 DNA sequence: TGTGCCAGCGAAGATGGACAGTTTAACGTCCTGACTTTC.

The chain employs TRBV7-8 and TRBJ1-2, with a tentative D call TRBD1 (6 bases). The CDR3 sequence is 16 residues long. Trimming pared 2 bases from V and 5 bases from J, leaving 18 bases between. Germline V gives CDR1 SGHVS, CDR2 FQNEAQ. The CDR3 loop reads CASSLLRDTEQYGYTF. Here the CDR3 DNA reads TGTGCCAGCAGCTTACTCCGGGACACCGAGCAATATGGCTACACCTTC.

The DNA of the CDR3 is TGTGCCAGCAGTTTATTAGACAGGGGATCTGGTGGCTACACCTTC. Residues: CASSLLDRGSGGYTF. The genes are TRBV28 and TRBJ1-2, with 8 bases aligning to TRBD1. The V segment lost 1 base and the J segment 7 bases; nucleotides outside the gene matches: 8. Germline loops: CDR1 MDHEN, CDR2 SYDVKM. There are 15 residues in the CDR3.

This chain connects TRBV7-6 to TRBJ1-6; 9 bases fit TRBD1. Germline V lookup: CDR1 SGHVS, CDR2 FNYEAQ. V dropped 3 bases and J dropped 9; count of bases not matched to a gene: 3. This CDR3 spans 14 amino acids. The CDR3 is CASSLDRGASPLHF. The CDR3 bases are TGTGCCAGCAGCTTGGACAGGGGAGCTTCACCCCTCCACTTT. Variable domain in full (rest from reference TRBV7-6 and TRBJ1-6): GAGVSQSPRYKVTKRGQDVALRCDPISGHVSLYWYRQALGQGPEFLTYFNYEAQQDKSGLPNDRFSAERPEGSISTLTIQRTEQRDSAMYRCASSLDRGASPLHFGNGTRLTVT.

The chain has TRBV3-1 (or the pseudogene TRBV3-2) and TRBJ2-2; 12 bases fit TRBD2. Per germline, CDR1 LGHDT and CDR2 YNNKEL (reference sequence). After removal of 4 bases from V and 1 base from J, the junction contained 4 bases not matched to a gene. The CDR3 sequence is 17 residues long. The CDR3 nucleotides are TGTGCCAGCAGCCCCTGGACTAGCGGGGAGAACACCGGGGAGCTGTTTTTT. Encoded protein: CASSPWTSGENTGELFF.

This clone was seen more than once but under ten times. V is TRBV5-1 and J is TRBJ2-5; the match to TRBD2 covers 7 bases. Germline CDR1 SGHRS, CDR2 YFSETQ. Unmatched junction bases numbered 4, after V lost 3 bases and J lost 2 bases. The CDR3 contains 14 residues. Here the CDR3 reads CASSSAGSQETQYF. CDR3 sequence (DNA): TGCGCCAGCAGCTCAGCGGGGTCACAAGAGACCCAGTACTTC. The full variable domain, with the rest looked up from reference TRBV5-1 and TRBJ2-5, is KAGVTQTPRYLIKTRGQQVTLSCSPISGHRSVSWYQQTPGQGLQFLFEYFSETQRNKGNFPGRFSGRQFSNSRSEMNVSTLELGDSALYLCASSSAGSQETQYFGPGTRLLVL.

The table lists this clone with a few counts. The gene calls are TRBV7-9 and TRBJ2-1, with D maybe TRBD2 (7 bases). Trimming shortened V by 8 bases and J by 2 bases, and 16 bases separated the two germline ends. The germline V gene has CDR1 SEHNR and CDR2 FQNEAQ (reference sequence). This CDR3 has 15 residues. The CDR3 reads CASSGGQGTYNEQFF. The CDR3 DNA sequence: TGTGCCAGCTCCGGGGGGCAGGGCACCTACAATGAGCAGTTCTTC.

In its sample, this clone was seen a few times. The rearrangement links TRBV30 to TRBJ1-5; maybe TRBD1 (5 bases). With 0 bases removed from V and 4 bases from J, the gap between germline ends came to 7 bases. This CDR3 contains 13 residues. CDR1 and CDR2 (germline): GTSNPN, SVGIG (reference sequence). This CDR3 is CAWSVQVNQPQHF. In nucleotides, the CDR3 is TGTGCCTGGAGTGTACAGGTGAATCAGCCCCAGCATTTT. Looking up the rest from reference TRBV30 and TRBJ1-5 gives the full variable domain: SQTIHQWPATLVQPVGSPLSLECTVEGTSNPNLYWYRQAAGRGLQLLFYSVGIGQISSEVPQNLSASRPQDRQFILSSKKLLLSDSGFYLCAWSVQVNQPQHFGDGTRLSIL.